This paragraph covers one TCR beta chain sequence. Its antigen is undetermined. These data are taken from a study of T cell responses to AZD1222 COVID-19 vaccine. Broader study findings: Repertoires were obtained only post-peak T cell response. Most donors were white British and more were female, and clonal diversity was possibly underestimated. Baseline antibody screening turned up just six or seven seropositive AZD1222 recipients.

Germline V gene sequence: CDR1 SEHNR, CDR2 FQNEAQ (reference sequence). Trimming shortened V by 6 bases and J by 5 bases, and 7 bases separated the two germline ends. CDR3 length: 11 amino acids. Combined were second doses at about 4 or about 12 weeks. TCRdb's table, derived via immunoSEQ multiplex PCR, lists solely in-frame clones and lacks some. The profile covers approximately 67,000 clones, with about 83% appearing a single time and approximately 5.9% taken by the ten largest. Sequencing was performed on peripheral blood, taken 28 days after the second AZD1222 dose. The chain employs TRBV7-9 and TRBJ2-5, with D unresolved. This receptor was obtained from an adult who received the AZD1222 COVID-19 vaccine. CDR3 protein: CASSQKETQYF. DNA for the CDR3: TGTGCCAGCAGTCAAAAGGAGACCCAGTACTTC.